This T cell receptor beta chain appears in the sequencing data of a study of blood T cell repertoires in COVID-19 (dated by TCRdb to 2018 to 2020). Notes on the research overall: The collaborator samples originated in the United States, Italy and Spain and spanned the acute and convalescent phases of COVID-19. Where HLA class I and class II types were available, the types were taken from metadata supplied by the sample provider, not from assay-based typing. Deeply sampled blood TCRbeta repertoires from subjects exposed to, actively infected with, or recovered from COVID-19 were included in the dataset. The repertoires were made available in a free public database intended to serve as a resource for research on the immune response to SARS-CoV-2. The samples were drawn from two sources: the first 160 participants of the ongoing ImmuneRACE study, and fewer than 1,500 subjects contributed by 6 global collaborators. A de-identified subject ID, COVID-19 status, age in years and sex were almost always included in the sample metadata. The material from the prospective study consisted of cDNA or gDNA derived from T cells, B-cell-depleted T cells, or PBMCs. Broader findings and caveats from the paper: The amount of clinical and demographic metadata varied by source and participant and was provided uncurated.

V is shortened by 0 bases, J by 7 bases, and the region joining them spans 10 bases. The CDR3 spans 13 residues, from the cysteine through the phenylalanine. Kept here is only the CDR3 DNA, which spans 39 bases and is read in frame from base 1. Looking up the germline V gene yields CDR1 SGHRS and CDR2 YFSETQ. Each collaborating institution followed its own protocols to collect whole blood in K2EDTA tubes. For TCRbeta analysis, collaborator samples were shipped as frozen whole blood, as isolated PBMCs, or as DNA extracted from either sample type. The immunoSEQ Assay, a bias-controlled multiplex PCR, was used to amplify TCRbeta CDR3 regions from genomic DNA. Regarding the original processing steps: The number of nucleated cells in each sample was estimated by amplification of reference gene primers within the assay. To quantify the absolute abundance of each unique TCRbeta CDR3 rearrangement, sequence reads were collapsed and filtered. For each sample, productive Simpson clonality was calculated as the square root of Simpson's diversity index across productive rearrangements. Entries here come from immuneACCESS through TCRdb and include only in-frame sequences with V and J called. Some clones fail to appear in such tables; in the studies checked, an unresolved V gene covers under half of the shortfall, and the cause of the remainder is unknown. D and trimming come from the DNA, and the V and J calls and clone size come from that table. The sample includes some 290,000 clones, with roughly 86% observed a single time. The ten largest clones represent around 3.6% of the sample.

This clone was seen a few times. Its cognate antigen has yet to be identified. No base quality information exists; no much larger clone differs at one position. This receptor was identified in a man younger than 30 with active or convalescent COVID-19. The sample comprised peripheral blood. The chain is made from TRBV5-1 and TRBJ1-2; no D gene can be assigned with confidence. The sequenced DNA: TGCGCCAGCAGCTTGGGGGGAGTTTCTGGCTACACCTTC. Translated, this is CASSLGGVSGYTF.